This note documents a single TCR beta chain sequence. Its antigen is unknown. The record originates from a study of blood T cell dynamics during melanoma immunotherapy. About the study: Standard first-line treatment here was pembrolizumab or nivolumab plus ipilimumab in metastatic melanoma.

Time point meaning: week 3, after first cycle of checkpoint inhibitor. Prior systemic cancer therapy, immunosuppressant use and other active malignancies excluded patients. The study, taken as a whole, reports: PBMC repertoires of eventual disease-control patients split at W3 into clonality or diversity gains.

A fixed DNA input of roughly 0.35 ug was used per bulk PBMC sample. TCRdb's table, derived via immunoSEQ multiplex PCR, lists solely in-frame clones and lacks some. The sample has some 5,900 clones; roughly 80% are singletons. The CDR3 consists of 15 residues. Between the trimmed V and J ends, which lost 0 bases and 4 bases, there was a span of 13 bases. Germline V CDR1 and CDR2: SGHRS, YFSETQ. This receptor was obtained from a human donor with melanoma. This sample comprised blood, obtained from a patient treated with checkpoint blockade. The chain recombines TRBV5-1 with TRBJ1-2, with D perhaps matching TRBD1 (6 bases). CDR3 loop: CASSLGGGASYGYTF. In nucleotides, the CDR3 is TGCGCCAGCAGCTTGGGCGGGGGCGCAAGCTATGGCTACACCTTC.